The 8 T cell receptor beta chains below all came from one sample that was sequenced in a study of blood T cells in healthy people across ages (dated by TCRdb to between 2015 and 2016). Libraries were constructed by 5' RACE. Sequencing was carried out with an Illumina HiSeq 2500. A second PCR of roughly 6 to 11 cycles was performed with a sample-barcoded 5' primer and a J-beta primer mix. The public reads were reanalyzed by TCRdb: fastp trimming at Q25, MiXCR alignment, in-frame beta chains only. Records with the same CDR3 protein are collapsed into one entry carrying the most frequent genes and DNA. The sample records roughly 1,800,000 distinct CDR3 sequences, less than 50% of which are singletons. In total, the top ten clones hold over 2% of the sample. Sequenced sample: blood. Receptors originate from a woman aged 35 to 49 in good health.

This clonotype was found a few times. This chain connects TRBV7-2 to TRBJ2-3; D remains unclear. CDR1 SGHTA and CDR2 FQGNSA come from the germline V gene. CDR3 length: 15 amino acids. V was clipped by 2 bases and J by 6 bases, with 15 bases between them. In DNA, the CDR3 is TGTGCCAGCAGCTTATTGTTGCGACCCCAGGATACGCAGTATTTT. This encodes CASSLLLRPQDTQYF.

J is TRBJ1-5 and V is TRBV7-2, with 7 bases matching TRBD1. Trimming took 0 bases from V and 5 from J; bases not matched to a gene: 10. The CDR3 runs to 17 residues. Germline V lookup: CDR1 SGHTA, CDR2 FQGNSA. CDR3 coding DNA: TGTGCCAGCAGCTTAGCCCCCGGCAGGGGGAAGCATCAGCCCCAGCATTTT. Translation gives CASSLAPGRGKHQPQHF. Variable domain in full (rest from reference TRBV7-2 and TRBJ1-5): GAGVSQSPSNKVTEKGKDVELRCDPISGHTALYWYRQSLGQGLEFLIYFQGNSAPDKSGLPSDRFSAERTGGSVSTLTIQRTQQEDSAVYLCASSLAPGRGKHQPQHFGDGTRLSIL.

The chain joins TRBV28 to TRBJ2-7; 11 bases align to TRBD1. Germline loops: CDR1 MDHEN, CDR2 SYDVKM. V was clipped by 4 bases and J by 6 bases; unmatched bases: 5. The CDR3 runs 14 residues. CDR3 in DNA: TGTGCCAGCAGTTCTACCGGGACAGGGGGCGAGCAGTACTTC. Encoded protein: CASSSTGTGGEQYF. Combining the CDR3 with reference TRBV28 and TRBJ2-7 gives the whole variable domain DVKVTQSSRYLVKRTGEKVFLECVQDMDHENMFWYRQDPGLGLRLIYFSYDVKMKEKGDIPEGYSVSREKKERFSLILESASTNQTSMYLCASSSTGTGGEQYFGPGTRLTVT.

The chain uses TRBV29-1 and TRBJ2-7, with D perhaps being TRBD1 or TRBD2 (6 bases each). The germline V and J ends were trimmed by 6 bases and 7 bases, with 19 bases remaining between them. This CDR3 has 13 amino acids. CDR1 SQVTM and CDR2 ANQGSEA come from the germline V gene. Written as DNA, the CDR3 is TGCAGCGTGCAGAGGGGGGCCCTGAGTGAGCAGTACTTC. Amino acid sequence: CSVQRGALSEQYF.

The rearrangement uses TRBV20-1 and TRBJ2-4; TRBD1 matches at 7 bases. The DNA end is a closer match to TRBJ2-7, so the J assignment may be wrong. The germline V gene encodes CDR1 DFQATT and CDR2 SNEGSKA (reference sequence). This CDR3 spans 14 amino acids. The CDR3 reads CSARDPVGGDEQYF. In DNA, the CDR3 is TGCAGTGCTAGAGATCCTGTAGGGGGCGACGAGCAGTACTTC.

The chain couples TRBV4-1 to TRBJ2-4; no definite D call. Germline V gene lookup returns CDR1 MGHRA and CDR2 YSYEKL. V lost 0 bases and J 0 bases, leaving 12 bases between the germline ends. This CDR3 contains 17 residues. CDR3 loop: CASSQDLAVLAKNIQYF. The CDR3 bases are TGCGCCAGCAGCCAAGATTTGGCAGTCCTAGCCAAAAACATTCAGTACTTC.

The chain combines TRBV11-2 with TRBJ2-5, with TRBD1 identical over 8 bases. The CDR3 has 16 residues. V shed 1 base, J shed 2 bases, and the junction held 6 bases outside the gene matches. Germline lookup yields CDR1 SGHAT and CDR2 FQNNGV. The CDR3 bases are TGTGCCAGCAGCTTAGTTGGGACAGGTTATCAAGAGACCCAGTACTTC. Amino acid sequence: CASSLVGTGYQETQYF.

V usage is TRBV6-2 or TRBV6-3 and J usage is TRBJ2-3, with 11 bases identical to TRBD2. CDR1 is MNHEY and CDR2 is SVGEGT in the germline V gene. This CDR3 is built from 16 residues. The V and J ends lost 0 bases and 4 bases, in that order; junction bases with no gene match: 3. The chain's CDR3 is CASSYSSGGAPDTQYF. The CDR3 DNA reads TGTGCCAGCAGTTACTCTAGCGGGGGGGCCCCAGATACGCAGTATTTT.